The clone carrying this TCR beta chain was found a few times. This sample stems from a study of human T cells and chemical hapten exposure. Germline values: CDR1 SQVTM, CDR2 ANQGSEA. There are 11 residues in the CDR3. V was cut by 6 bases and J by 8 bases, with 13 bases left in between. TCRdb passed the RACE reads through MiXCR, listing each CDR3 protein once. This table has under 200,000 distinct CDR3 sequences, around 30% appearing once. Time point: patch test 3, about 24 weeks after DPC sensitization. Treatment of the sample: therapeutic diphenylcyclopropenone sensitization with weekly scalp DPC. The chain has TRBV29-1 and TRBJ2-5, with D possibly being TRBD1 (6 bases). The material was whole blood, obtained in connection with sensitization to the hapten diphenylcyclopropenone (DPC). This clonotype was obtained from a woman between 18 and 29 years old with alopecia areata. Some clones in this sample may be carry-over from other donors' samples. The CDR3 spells CSVLQGFTQYF. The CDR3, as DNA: TGCAGCGTACTACAGGGTTTTACCCAGTACTTC.